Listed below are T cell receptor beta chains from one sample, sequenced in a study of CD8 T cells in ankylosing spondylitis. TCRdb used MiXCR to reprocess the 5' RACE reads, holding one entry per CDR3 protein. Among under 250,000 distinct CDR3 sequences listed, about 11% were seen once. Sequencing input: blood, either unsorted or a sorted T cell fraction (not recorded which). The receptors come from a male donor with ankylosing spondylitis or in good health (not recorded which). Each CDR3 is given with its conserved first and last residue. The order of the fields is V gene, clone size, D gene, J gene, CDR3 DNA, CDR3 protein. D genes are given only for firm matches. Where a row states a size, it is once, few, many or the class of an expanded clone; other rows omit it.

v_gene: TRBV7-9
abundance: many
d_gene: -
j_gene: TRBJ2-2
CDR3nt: TGTGCCAGCAGCTCTTACGGGACTCATGGGACCGGGGAGCTGTTTTTT
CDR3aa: CASSSYGTHGTGELFF

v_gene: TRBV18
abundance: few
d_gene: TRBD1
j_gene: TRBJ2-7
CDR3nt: TGTGCCAGCTCACCCCGACAGGGTATAGGCTACGAGCAGTACTTC
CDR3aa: CASSPRQGIGYEQYF

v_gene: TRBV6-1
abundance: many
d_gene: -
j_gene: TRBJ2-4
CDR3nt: TGTGCCAGCAGTGAATACCTCAACCAGGCCGGCAAAAACATTCAGTACTTC
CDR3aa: CASSEYLNQAGKNIQYF

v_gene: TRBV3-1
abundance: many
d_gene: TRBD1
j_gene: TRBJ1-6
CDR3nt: TGTGCCAGCAGCCAAGGAGGGGGCGGGAATTCACCCCTCCACTTT
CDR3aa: CASSQGGGGNSPLHF

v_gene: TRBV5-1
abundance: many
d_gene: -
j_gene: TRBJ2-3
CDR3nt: TGCGCCAGCAGCTTGGGACAGAACCGAAATACGCAGTATTTT
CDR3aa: CASSLGQNRNTQYF

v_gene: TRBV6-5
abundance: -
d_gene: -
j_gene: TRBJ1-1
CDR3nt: TGTGCCAGCAGTTACGGCCCAGGGGTAGGCTCTGAAGCCTTCTTT
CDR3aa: CASSYGPGVGSEAFF

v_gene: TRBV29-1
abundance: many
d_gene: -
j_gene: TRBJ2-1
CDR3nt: TGCAGCGTTGTGTCCCCGAGCTCCTACAATGAGCAGTTCTTC
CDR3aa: CSVVSPSSYNEQFF

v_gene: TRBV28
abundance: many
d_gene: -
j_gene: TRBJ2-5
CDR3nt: TGTGCCAGCAGTTTAGCGGGGCCTCAAGAGACCCAGTACTTC
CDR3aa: CASSLAGPQETQYF

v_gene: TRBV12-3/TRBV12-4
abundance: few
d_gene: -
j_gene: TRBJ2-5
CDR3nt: TGTGCCAGCAGCCCCCCGAGGGAGACCCAGTACTTC
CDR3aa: CASSPPRETQYF

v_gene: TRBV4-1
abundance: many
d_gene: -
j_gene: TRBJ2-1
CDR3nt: TGCGCCAGCAGCCAAGGGATGGAAACAACTGACAATGAGCAGTTCTTC
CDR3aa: CASSQGMETTDNEQFF

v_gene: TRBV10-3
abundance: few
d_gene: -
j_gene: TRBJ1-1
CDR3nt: TGTGCCATCAGTGGCGGGGGGGTTAGGGCTGAAGCTTTCTTT
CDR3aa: CAISGGGVRAEAFF

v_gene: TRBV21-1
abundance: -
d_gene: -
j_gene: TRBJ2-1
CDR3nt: TGTGCCAGCAGCACTAGTCCGATCACCCTACACAATGAGCAGTTCTTC
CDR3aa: CASSTSPITLHNEQFF

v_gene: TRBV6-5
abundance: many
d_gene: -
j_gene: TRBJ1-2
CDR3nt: TGTGCCAGCAGTTACCAGGGGAGGGATGGCTACACCTTC
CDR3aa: CASSYQGRDGYTF

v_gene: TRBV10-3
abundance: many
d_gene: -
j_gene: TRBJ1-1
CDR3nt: TGTGCCATCAGTGCTAACCAAGGCCCGAACACTGAAGCTTTCTTT
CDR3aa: CAISANQGPNTEAFF

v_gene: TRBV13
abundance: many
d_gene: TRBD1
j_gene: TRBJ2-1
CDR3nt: TGTGCCAGCAGCCTTTGGGGACAGGGGAATGAGCAGTTCTTC
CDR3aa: CASSLWGQGNEQFF

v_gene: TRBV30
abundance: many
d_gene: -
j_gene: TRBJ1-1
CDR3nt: TGTGCCTGGGGAAGGGGGGACACTGAAGCTTTCTTT
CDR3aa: CAWGRGDTEAFF

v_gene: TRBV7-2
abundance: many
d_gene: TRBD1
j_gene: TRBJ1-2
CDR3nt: TGTGCCAGCAGCCCCGGGAGGGGGGACAGTATTGGCTACACCTTC
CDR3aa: CASSPGRGDSIGYTF

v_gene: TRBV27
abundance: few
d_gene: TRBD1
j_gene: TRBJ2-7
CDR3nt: TGTGCCAGCAGTTTATCCAGGACAGGGGACTACGAGCAGTACTTC
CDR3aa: CASSLSRTGDYEQYF

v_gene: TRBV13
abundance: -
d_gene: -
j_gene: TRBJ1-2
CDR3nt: TGTGCCAGCAGCTCCGCGTACGGGGGAATGAGATATGGCTACACCTTC
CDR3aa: CASSSAYGGMRYGYTF

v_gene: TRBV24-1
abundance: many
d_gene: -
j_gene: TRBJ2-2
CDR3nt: TGTGCCACCAGTGGGCAGAACACCGGGGAGCTGTTTTTT
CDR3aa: CATSGQNTGELFF

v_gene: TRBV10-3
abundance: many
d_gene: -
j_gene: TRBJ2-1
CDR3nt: TGTGCCATCACCCCGGGCGTTGAGAATGAGCAGTTCTTC
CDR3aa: CAITPGVENEQFF

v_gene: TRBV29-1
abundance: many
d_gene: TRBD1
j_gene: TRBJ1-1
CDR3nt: TGCAGCGTTGATTCGGGACAGGGTAACACTGAAGCTTTCTTT
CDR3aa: CSVDSGQGNTEAFF

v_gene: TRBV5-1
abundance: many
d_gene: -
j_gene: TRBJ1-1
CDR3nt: TGCGCCAGCACGCGCGGGAACACTGAAGCTTTCTTT
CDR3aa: CASTRGNTEAFF

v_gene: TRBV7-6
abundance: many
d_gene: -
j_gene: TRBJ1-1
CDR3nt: TGTGCCAGCAGCGCCGGGGGGCGCGTTGAAGCTTTCTTT
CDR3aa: CASSAGGRVEAFF

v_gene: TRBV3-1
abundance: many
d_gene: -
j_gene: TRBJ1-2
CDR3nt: TGTGCCAGCAGCCGGTTTAATCTTGGCTACACCTTC
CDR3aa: CASSRFNLGYTF

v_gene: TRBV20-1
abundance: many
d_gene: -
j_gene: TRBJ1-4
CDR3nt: TGCAGTGCTAGAAAAACCCCCCAGGGGATTGGGGAAAAACTGTTTTTT
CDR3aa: CSARKTPQGIGEKLFF

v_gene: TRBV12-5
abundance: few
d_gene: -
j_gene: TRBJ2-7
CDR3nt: TGTGCTAGTGGTTTAGGACTGGTCTACGAGCAGTACTTC
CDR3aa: CASGLGLVYEQYF

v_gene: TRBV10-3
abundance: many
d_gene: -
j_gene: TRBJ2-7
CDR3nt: TGTGCCTCCGCCTTCACTAACAGGGACGAGCAGTACTTC
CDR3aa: CASAFTNRDEQYF

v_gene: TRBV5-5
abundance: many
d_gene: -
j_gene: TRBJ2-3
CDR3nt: TGTGCCAGCAGCTTGGAGGGTTCAGATACGCAGTATTTT
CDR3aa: CASSLEGSDTQYF

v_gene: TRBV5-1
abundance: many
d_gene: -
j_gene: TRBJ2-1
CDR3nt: TGCGCCAGCAGCTTGGGGTCAAGGGTCGAGAATGAGCAGTTCTTC
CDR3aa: CASSLGSRVENEQFF

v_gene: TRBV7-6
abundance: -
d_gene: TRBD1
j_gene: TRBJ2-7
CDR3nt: TGTGCCAGCAGTTACGACAGGGGGACAGGGGAGCAGTACTTC
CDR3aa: CASSYDRGTGEQYF

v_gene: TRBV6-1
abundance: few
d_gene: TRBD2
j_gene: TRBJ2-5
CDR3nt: TGTGCCAGCAGGGTGACCCTGGCTAGCGGGAGCCAAGAGACCCAGTACTTC
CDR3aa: CASRVTLASGSQETQYF

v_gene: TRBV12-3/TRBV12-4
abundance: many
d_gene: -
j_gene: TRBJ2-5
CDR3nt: TGTGCCAGCAAGTTTGAGGGGACCCAGTACTTC
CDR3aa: CASKFEGTQYF

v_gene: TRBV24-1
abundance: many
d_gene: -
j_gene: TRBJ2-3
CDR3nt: TGTGCCACCAGTGATGCCACCCCCGGAGGAGATACGCAGTATTTT
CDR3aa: CATSDATPGGDTQYF

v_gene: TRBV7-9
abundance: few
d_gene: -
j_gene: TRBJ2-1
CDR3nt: TGTGCCAGCAGCCCCTCGACTACGTGGGAAGACAATGAGCAGTTCTTC
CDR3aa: CASSPSTTWEDNEQFF

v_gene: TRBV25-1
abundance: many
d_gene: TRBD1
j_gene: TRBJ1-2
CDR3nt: TGTGCCAGCAGTGAAGCTTCGTTGACAGGGGGAACAGGCTATGGCTACACCTTC
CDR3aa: CASSEASLTGGTGYGYTF

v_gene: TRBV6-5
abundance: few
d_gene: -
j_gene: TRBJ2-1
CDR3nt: TGTGCCAGCAGTTTTATCCCGATAAGCTCCTACAATGAGCAGTTCTTC
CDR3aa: CASSFIPISSYNEQFF

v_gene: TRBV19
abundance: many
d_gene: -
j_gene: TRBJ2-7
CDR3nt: TGTGCCAGTAGTCCTCGTCTGGGGTTTACCGGGCTCCAATACGAGCAGTACTTC
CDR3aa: CASSPRLGFTGLQYEQYF

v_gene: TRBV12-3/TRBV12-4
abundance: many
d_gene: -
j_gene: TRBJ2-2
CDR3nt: TGTGCCAGCAGTCTAGGTAGTGGCCCCGCGAACACCGGGGAGCTGTTTTTT
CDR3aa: CASSLGSGPANTGELFF

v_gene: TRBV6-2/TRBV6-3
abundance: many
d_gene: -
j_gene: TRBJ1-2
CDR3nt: TGTGCCAGCAGAGCCCACGGGTTCGACTATGGCTACACCTTC
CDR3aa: CASRAHGFDYGYTF